This paragraph reports one T cell receptor beta chain. Sequenced by immunoSEQ multiplex PCR; TCRdb stores in-frame clones only, minus some. Here the sample spans some 16,000 clones, 65% to 90% being singletons. The data belong to a study of T cell changes during pregnancy in multiple sclerosis. This receptor was taken from a female donor in good health, enrolled as a control in a pregnancy study. Sequencing used CD8+ T cells from peripheral blood mononuclear cells, obtained after pregnancy.

CDR3 coding DNA: TGCAGCGTGACTAGCGGGAGGGCACCCATTAATGAGCAGTTCTTC. It encodes CSVTSGRAPINEQFF. This chain links TRBV29-1 with TRBJ2-1, with 14 bases fitting TRBD2. CDR3 length: 15 residues. V lost 6 bases and J lost 7; bases outside the gene matches: 8. The V gene's germline CDR1 is SQVTM and CDR2 ANQGSEA.